Listed below are T cell receptor beta chains from one sample, sequenced in a study of blood T cell repertoires in COVID-19. The table came from immunoSEQ multiplex PCR; TCRdb's copy has only in-frame clones and leaves some out. Found here are approximately 100,000 clones, roughly 76% of them singletons; the top ten hold under 11%. Input material: peripheral blood. All receptors come from a human donor in a cohort sampled during active COVID-19. Both conserved end residues are part of each CDR3. A D gene is named only where the DNA matches it firmly. Clone size appears in some rows only: once, few, many, or a class for an expanded clone.

J gene	V gene	clone size	D gene	CDR3 protein	CDR3 DNA
TRBJ1-5	TRBV27	.	.	CASRVDSSGPQHF	TGTGCCAGTCGGGTGGACAGCTCGGGGCCCCAGCATTTT
TRBJ2-1	TRBV6-5	few	TRBD2	CANRGGAPGQFF	TGTGCCAATAGGGGAGGGGCCCCCGGACAGTTCTTC
TRBJ1-5	TRBV21-1	.	.	CASSKESGQLLHQPQHF	TGTGCCAGCAGCAAAGAAAGCGGTCAATTACTCCATCAGCCCCAGCATTTT
TRBJ2-7	TRBV28	.	.	CASRETHYEQYF	TGTGCCAGCCGGGAGACTCACTACGAGCAGTACTTC
TRBJ2-7	TRBV3-1/TRBV3-2	.	.	CASSPPPWTDYEQYF	TGTGCCAGCAGCCCCCCCCCGTGGACAGACTACGAGCAGTACTTC
TRBJ1-3	TRBV12-3/TRBV12-4	.	.	CASSFSGNTIYF	TGTGCCAGCAGTTTCTCCGGAAACACCATATATTTT
TRBJ1-2	TRBV6-4	.	TRBD1	CASSAEGQSYGYTF	TGTGCCAGCAGTGCTGAGGGACAGTCCTATGGCTACACCTTC
TRBJ2-5	TRBV29-1	.	.	CSGTRSGETQYF	TGCAGCGGAACTAGGTCTGGAGAGACCCAGTACTTC
TRBJ2-7	TRBV6-5	.	.	CASSRDYEQYF	TGTGCCAGCAGCCGAGACTACGAGCAGTACTTC
TRBJ1-2	TRBV30	.	TRBD1	CAWSETGEYGYTF	TGTGCCTGGAGCGAGACAGGGGAATATGGCTACACCTTC
TRBJ1-5	TRBV6-2/TRBV6-3	.	.	CASSITHSNQPQHF	TGTGCCAGCAGTATTACACATAGCAATCAGCCCCAGCATTTT
TRBJ2-2	TRBV29-1	.	.	CSVRQAPAGELFF	TGCAGCGTGAGACAGGCCCCAGCCGGGGAGCTGTTTTTT
TRBJ2-7	TRBV27	.	TRBD2	CASSPLAGGPSYEQYF	TGTGCCAGCAGTCCCCTGGCGGGAGGGCCCTCCTACGAGCAGTACTTC
TRBJ1-1	TRBV5-1	.	.	CASSLGRQALFLMNTEAFF	TGCGCCAGCAGCTTGGGAAGGCAGGCCCTCTTCCTTATGAACACTGAAGCTTTCTTT
TRBJ2-1	TRBV7-8	.	TRBD2	CASSSPRLAGGSYNEQFF	TGTGCCAGCAGCTCCCCCAGACTAGCGGGGGGCTCGTACAATGAGCAGTTCTTC
TRBJ2-6	TRBV6-5	few	.	CASCRLTGANVLTF	TGTGCCAGCTGTCGGTTGACTGGGGCCAACGTCCTGACTTTC
TRBJ2-1	TRBV6-4	.	TRBD1	CASSAWGQGNNEQFF	TGTGCCAGCAGTGCCTGGGGACAGGGAAACAATGAGCAGTTCTTC
TRBJ2-1	TRBV7-2	.	.	CASSLDPGNEQFF	TGTGCCAGCAGCTTAGACCCGGGGAATGAGCAGTTCTTC
TRBJ1-2	TRBV20-1	.	.	CSASSSDVGGYTF	TGCAGTGCTAGTAGTTCAGATGTCGGGGGCTACACCTTC
TRBJ1-3	TRBV5-1	few	.	CASTEVGSGNTIYF	TGCGCCAGCACAGAGGTCGGCTCTGGAAACACCATATATTTT
TRBJ1-1	TRBV4-1	.	.	CASSLEPEITEAFF	TGCGCCAGCAGCCTGGAGCCCGAGATCACTGAAGCTTTCTTT
TRBJ1-1	TRBV12-3/TRBV12-4	.	.	CASTKTPNTEAFF	TGTGCCAGCACCAAGACACCGAACACTGAAGCTTTCTTT
TRBJ2-3	TRBV7-2	.	TRBD2	CASSLGVTSGSGTQYF	TGTGCCAGCAGCTTAGGGGTGACTAGCGGGAGTGGTACGCAGTATTTT
TRBJ1-1	TRBV6-2/TRBV6-3	.	TRBD1	CASSSRWTGVTEAFF	TGTGCCAGCAGTTCCCGGTGGACAGGGGTGACTGAAGCTTTCTTT
TRBJ1-1	TRBV28	.	TRBD1	CASSPRTGHPTEAFF	TGTGCCAGCAGTCCGCGGACAGGGCATCCCACTGAAGCTTTCTTT
TRBJ2-5	TRBV10-3	.	TRBD1	CAISQGARETQYF	TGTGCCATCAGCCAGGGGGCTCGGGAGACCCAGTACTTC
TRBJ1-5	TRBV10-3	.	TRBD1	CAISPGQDSNQPQHF	TGTGCCATCAGCCCGGGACAGGATAGCAATCAGCCCCAGCATTTT
TRBJ2-2	TRBV5-1	.	.	CASGSGGELFF	TGCGCCTCCGGGTCTGGCGGGGAGCTGTTTTTT
TRBJ2-1	TRBV10-3	.	TRBD2	CAISDASGGEQFF	TGTGCCATCAGTGATGCTAGCGGGGGGGAGCAGTTCTTC
TRBJ2-7	TRBV11-2	.	.	CASSRPDRPYEQYF	TGTGCCAGCAGCCGTCCGGACAGACCCTACGAGCAGTACTTC
TRBJ1-2	TRBV10-3	.	TRBD1	CAISETQGALGGYTF	TGTGCCATCAGTGAGACACAGGGGGCTTTGGGGGGCTACACCTTC
TRBJ2-6	TRBV4-2	few	.	CASSQKHSGANVLTF	TGTGCCAGCAGCCAAAAACACTCTGGGGCCAACGTCCTGACTTTC
TRBJ1-1	TRBV18	.	.	CASSPAGRNTEAFF	TGTGCCAGCTCACCAGCAGGAAGGAACACTGAAGCTTTCTTT
TRBJ2-2	TRBV7-6	.	.	CASSRWDSLANTGELFF	TGTGCCAGCAGCCGCTGGGACTCGCTCGCGAACACCGGGGAGCTGTTTTTT
TRBJ2-7	TRBV7-3	.	TRBD1	CASSSGGTGIYEQYF	TGTGCCAGCAGCTCAGGGGGGACAGGGATCTACGAGCAGTACTTC
TRBJ1-1	TRBV21-1	.	.	CASSKDRVATEAFF	TGTGCCAGCAGCAAAGACAGGGTGGCCACTGAAGCTTTCTTT
TRBJ1-4	TRBV15	.	.	CATSQFGEGVPIVLFF	TGTGCCACCAGTCAGTTTGGGGAAGGGGTCCCTATTGTACTGTTTTTT
TRBJ1-1	TRBV18	few	TRBD1	CASSTGQVNTEAFF	TGTGCCAGCTCAACGGGACAGGTGAACACTGAAGCTTTCTTT
TRBJ1-5	TRBV30	.	.	CAWSVGDTSNQPQHF	TGTGCCTGGAGTGTAGGGGACACTAGCAATCAGCCCCAGCATTTT
TRBJ1-1	TRBV6-6	.	.	CASSLRGNTEAFF	TGTGCCAGCAGTCTCAGGGGGAACACTGAAGCTTTCTTT
TRBJ1-1	TRBV7-2	.	TRBD1	CASSSDRDTEAFF	TGTGCCAGCAGCTCCGACAGGGACACTGAAGCTTTCTTT
TRBJ1-1	TRBV29-1	.	TRBD1	CSHTTGGTNTEAFF	TGCAGCCACACCACAGGGGGGACGAACACTGAAGCTTTCTTT
TRBJ1-5	TRBV19	.	TRBD1	CASSKGTGHQPQHF	TGTGCCAGTAGTAAAGGGACAGGGCATCAGCCCCAGCATTTT
TRBJ2-7	TRBV19	.	TRBD2	CASTEGPGLAGAEQYF	TGTGCCAGTACAGAGGGCCCGGGACTAGCGGGAGCCGAGCAGTACTTC
TRBJ2-4	TRBV2	.	TRBD2	CASIPGGTSERYF	TGTGCCAGCATCCCGGGGGGGACATCAGAACGGTACTTC
TRBJ1-5	TRBV4-3	few	.	CASSQDRDRNQPQHF	TGCGCCAGCAGCCAAGACAGGGATCGCAATCAGCCCCAGCATTTT
TRBJ2-7	TRBV3-1/TRBV3-2	.	.	CASSQVAYEQYF	TGTGCCAGCAGCCAAGTAGCCTACGAGCAGTACTTC
TRBJ2-7	TRBV7-9	once	TRBD2	CASSPSSGYEQYF	TGTGCCAGCAGCCCCTCTAGCGGCTACGAGCAGTACTTC
TRBJ1-6	TRBV25-1	.	.	CASSDTGSGASSPLHF	TGTGCCAGCAGTGACACAGGCTCAGGGGCCTCTTCACCCCTCCACTTT
TRBJ1-5	TRBV5-5	.	.	CASSLTGNQPQHF	TGTGCCAGCAGCTTGACAGGAAATCAGCCCCAGCATTTT
TRBJ1-1	TRBV19	.	.	CASRAVGSGPNTEAFF	TGTGCCAGTAGGGCCGTCGGCAGTGGGCCCAACACTGAAGCTTTCTTT
TRBJ1-2	TRBV2	.	.	CASSELPQQLLYTF	TGTGCCAGCAGTGAACTTCCCCAACAGTTACTTTACACCTTC
TRBJ1-5	TRBV19	.	.	CASSRSGTKSNQPQHF	TGTGCCAGTAGCCGATCAGGGACAAAGTCCAATCAGCCCCAGCATTTT
TRBJ1-1	TRBV15	.	.	CATSRGGSMNTEAFF	TGTGCCACCAGCAGAGGGGGCAGCATGAACACTGAAGCTTTCTTT
TRBJ2-3	TRBV7-3	.	TRBD1	CASSSTGTANPATQYF	TGTGCCAGCAGCTCCACCGGGACAGCAAATCCAGCTACGCAGTATTTT
TRBJ1-5	TRBV23-1	.	.	CASSKLAGNQPQHF	TGCGCCAGCAGTAAACTTGCCGGTAATCAGCCCCAGCATTTT